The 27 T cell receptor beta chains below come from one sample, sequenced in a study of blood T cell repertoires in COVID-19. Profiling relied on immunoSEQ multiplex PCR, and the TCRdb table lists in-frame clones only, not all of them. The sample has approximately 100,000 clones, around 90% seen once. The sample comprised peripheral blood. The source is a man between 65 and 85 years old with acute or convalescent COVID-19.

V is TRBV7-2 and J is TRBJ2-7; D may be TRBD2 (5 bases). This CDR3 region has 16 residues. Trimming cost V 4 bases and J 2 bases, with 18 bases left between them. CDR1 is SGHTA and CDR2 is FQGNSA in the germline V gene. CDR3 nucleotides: TGTGCCAGCAGCTCCGACCTTAGAACTAGTACCTACGAGCAGTACTTC. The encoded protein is CASSSDLRTSTYEQYF.

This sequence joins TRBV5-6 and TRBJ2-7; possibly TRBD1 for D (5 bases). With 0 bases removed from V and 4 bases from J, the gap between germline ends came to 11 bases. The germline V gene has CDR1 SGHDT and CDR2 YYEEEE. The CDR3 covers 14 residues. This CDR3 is CASSLGGAQYEQYF. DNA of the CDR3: TGTGCCAGCAGCTTGGGTGGGGCACAGTACGAGCAGTACTTC. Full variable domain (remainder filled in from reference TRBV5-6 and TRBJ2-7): DAGVTQSPTHLIKTRGQQVTLRCSPKSGHDTVSWYQQALGQGPQFIFQYYEEEERQRGNFPDRFSGHQFPNYSSELNVNALLLGDSALYLCASSLGGAQYEQYFGPGTRLTVT.

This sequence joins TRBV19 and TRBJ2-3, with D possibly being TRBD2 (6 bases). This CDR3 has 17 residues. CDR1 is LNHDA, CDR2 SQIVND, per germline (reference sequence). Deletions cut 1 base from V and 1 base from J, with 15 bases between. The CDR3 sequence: CASSIGSLAVRTDTQYF. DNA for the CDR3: TGTGCCAGTAGTATAGGGTCATTAGCGGTCCGCACAGATACGCAGTATTTT. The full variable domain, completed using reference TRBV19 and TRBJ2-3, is DGGITQSPKYLFRKEGQNVTLSCEQNLNHDAMYWYRQDPGQGLRLIYYSQIVNDFQKGDIAEGYSVSREKKESFPLTVTSAQKNPTAFYLCASSIGSLAVRTDTQYFGPGTRLTVL.

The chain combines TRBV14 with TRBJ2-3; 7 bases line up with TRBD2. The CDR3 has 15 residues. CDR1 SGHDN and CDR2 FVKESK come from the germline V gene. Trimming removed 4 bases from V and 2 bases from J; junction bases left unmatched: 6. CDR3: CASSLLAEITDTQYF. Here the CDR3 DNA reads TGTGCCAGCAGCCTTCTAGCGGAGATCACAGATACGCAGTATTTT.

In nucleotides, the CDR3 is TGTGCCAGCAGTCCACAGGGGTTCGAGCAGTACTTC. Translating it yields CASSPQGFEQYF. The chain combines TRBV12-3 or TRBV12-4 with TRBJ2-7, with TRBD1 matching 7 bases. The ends lost 5 bases at V and 6 bases at J; junction bases unmatched: 4. CDR3 length equals 12 residues.

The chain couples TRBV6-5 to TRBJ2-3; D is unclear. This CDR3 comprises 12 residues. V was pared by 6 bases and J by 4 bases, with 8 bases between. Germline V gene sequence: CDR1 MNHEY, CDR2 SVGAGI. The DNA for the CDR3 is TGTGCCAGCAGGAGTAGCCCAGATACGCAGTATTTT. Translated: CASRSSPDTQYF.

CDR3 sequence reads: CASSELSRDRELFF. As DNA, the CDR3 is TGTGCCAGCAGTGAACTATCGCGGGATCGGGAGCTGTTTTTT. The chain employs TRBV6-1 and TRBJ2-2, with D perhaps TRBD2 (6 bases). V lost 2 bases and J lost 9, with 13 bases in between. The CDR3 loop spans 14 amino acids. Germline CDR1 MNHNS, CDR2 SASEGT.

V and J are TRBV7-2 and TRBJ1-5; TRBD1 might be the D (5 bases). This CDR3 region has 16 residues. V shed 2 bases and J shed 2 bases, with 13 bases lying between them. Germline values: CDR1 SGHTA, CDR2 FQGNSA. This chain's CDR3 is CASSLTTVGGNQPQHF. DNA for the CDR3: TGTGCCAGCAGCTTAACGACAGTCGGTGGCAATCAGCCCCAGCATTTT. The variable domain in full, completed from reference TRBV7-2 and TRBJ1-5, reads GAGVSQSPSNKVTEKGKDVELRCDPISGHTALYWYRQSLGQGLEFLIYFQGNSAPDKSGLPSDRFSAERTGGSVSTLTIQRTQQEDSAVYLCASSLTTVGGNQPQHFGDGTRLSIL.

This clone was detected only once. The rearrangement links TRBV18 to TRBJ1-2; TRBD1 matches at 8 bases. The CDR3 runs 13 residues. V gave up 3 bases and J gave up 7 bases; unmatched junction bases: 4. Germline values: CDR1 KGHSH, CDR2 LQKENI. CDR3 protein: CASSPDRERGYTF. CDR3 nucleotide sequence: TGTGCCAGCTCACCGGACAGGGAACGTGGCTACACCTTC. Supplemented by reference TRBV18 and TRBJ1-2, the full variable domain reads NAGVMQNPRHLVRRRGQEARLRCSPMKGHSHVYWYRQLPEEGLKFMVYLQKENIIDESGMPKERFSAEFPKEGPSILRIQQVVRGDSAAYFCASSPDRERGYTFGSGTRLTVV.

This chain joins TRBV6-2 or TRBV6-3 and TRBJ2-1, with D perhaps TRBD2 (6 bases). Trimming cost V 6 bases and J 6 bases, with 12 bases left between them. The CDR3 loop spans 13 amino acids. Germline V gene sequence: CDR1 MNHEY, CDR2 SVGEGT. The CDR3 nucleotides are TGTGCCAGCAGCCGACTAGACCGCAATGAGCAGTTCTTC. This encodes CASSRLDRNEQFF.

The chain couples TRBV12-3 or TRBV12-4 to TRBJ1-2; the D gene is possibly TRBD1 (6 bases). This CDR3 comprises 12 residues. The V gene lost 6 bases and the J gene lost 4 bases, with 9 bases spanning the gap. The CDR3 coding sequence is TGTGCCAGCAGCGGACAGTTCTATGGCTACACCTTC. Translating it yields CASSGQFYGYTF.

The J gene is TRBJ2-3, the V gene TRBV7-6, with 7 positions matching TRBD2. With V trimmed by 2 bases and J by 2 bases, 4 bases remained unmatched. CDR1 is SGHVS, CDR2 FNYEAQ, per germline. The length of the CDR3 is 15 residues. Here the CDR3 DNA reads TGTGCCAGCAGCTTACAGGGAGGGCCCACAGATACGCAGTATTTT. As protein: CASSLQGGPTDTQYF.

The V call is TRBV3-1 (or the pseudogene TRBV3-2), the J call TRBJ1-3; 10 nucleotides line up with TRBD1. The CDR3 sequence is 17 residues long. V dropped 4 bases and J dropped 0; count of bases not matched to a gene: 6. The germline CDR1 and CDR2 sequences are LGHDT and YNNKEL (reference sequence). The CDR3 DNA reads TGTGCCAGCAGCCTGACAGGGGGCAAGGGCTCTGGAAACACCATATATTTT. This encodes CASSLTGGKGSGNTIYF.

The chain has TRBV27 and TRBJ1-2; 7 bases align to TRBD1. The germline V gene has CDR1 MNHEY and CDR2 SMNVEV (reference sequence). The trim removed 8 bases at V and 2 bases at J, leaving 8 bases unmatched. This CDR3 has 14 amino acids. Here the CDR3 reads CASRPIQGNYGYTF. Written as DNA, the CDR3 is TGTGCCAGCCGGCCAATACAGGGGAACTATGGCTACACCTTC.

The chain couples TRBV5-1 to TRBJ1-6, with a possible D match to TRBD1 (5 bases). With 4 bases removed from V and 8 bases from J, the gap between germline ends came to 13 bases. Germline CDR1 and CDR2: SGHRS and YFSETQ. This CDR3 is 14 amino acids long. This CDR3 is CASSPQWGDSPLHF. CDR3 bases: TGCGCCAGCAGCCCACAGTGGGGGGATTCACCCCTCCACTTT.

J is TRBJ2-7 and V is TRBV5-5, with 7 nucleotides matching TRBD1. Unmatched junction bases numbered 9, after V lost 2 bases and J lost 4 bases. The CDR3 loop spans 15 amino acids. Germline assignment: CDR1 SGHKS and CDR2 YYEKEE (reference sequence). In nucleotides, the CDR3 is TGTGCCAGCAGCTTAGTGGCAGGGGGATTGTACGAGCAGTACTTC. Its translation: CASSLVAGGLYEQYF.

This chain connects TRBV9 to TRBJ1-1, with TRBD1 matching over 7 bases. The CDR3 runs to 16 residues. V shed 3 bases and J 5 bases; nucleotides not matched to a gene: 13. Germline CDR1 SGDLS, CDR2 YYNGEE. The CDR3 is CASSEGIQGRGTEAFF. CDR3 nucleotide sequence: TGTGCCAGCAGCGAGGGGATACAGGGGAGAGGTACTGAAGCTTTCTTT.

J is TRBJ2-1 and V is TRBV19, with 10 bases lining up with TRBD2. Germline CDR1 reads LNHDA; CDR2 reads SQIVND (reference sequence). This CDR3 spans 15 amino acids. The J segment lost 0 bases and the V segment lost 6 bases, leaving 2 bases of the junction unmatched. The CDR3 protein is CASSPSGSSYNEQFF. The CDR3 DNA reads TGTGCCAGTAGCCCTAGCGGGAGCTCCTACAATGAGCAGTTCTTC.

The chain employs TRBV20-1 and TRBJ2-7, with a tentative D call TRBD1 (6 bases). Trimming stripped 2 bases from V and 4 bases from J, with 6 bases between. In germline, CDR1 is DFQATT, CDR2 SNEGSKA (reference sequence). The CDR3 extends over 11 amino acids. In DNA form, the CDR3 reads TGCAGTGCTAGACAGGGGTACGAGCAGTACTTC. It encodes CSARQGYEQYF.

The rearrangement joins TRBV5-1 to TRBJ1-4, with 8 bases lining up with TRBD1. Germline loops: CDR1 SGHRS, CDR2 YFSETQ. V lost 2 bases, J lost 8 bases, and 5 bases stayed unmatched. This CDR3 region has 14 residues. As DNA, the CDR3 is TGCGCCAGCAGCTTTGGACAGGGTGGAGAAAAACTGTTTTTT. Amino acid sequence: CASSFGQGGEKLFF.

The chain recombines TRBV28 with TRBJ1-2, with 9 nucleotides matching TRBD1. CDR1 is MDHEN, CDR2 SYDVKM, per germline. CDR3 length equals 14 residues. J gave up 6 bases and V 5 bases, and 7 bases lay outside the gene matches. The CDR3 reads CASSITGTGNGYTF. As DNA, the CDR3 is TGTGCCAGCAGTATAACCGGGACAGGGAATGGCTACACCTTC.

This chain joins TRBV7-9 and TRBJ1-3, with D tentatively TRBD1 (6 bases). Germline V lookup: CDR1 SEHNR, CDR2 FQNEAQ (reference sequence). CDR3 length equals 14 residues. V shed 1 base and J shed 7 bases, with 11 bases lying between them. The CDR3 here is CASSLERTANTIYF. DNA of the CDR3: TGTGCCAGCAGCTTAGAGAGGACAGCGAACACCATATATTTT.

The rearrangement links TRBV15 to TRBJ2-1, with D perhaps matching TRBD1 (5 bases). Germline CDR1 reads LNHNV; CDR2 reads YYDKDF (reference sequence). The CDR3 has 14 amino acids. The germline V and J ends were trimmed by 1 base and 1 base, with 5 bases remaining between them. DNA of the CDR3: TGTGCCACCAGCAGAGCAGGGTCCTACAATGAGCAGTTCTTC. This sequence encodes CATSRAGSYNEQFF.

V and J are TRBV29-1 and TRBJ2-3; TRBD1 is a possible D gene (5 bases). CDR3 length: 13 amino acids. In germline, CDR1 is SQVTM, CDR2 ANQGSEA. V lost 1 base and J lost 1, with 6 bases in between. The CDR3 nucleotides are TGCAGCGTTGAAGGACAGCGCACAGATACGCAGTATTTT. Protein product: CSVEGQRTDTQYF.

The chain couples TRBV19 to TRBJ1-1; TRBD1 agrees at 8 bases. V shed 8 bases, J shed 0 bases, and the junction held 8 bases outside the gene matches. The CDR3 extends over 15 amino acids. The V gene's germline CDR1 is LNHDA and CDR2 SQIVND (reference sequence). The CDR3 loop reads CASLGTGHMNTEAFF. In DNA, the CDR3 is TGTGCCAGTTTAGGGACAGGCCACATGAACACTGAAGCTTTCTTT.

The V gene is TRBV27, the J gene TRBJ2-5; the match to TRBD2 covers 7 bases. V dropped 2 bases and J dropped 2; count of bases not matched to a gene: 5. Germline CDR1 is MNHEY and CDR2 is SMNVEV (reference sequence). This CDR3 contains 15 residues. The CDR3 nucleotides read TGTGCCAGCAGTTTAATTGGGAGGGGTCAAGAGACCCAGTACTTC. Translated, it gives CASSLIGRGQETQYF.

CDR3 sequence: CASSDGQGAQETQYF. As DNA, the CDR3 is TGCGCCAGCAGCGACGGACAGGGGGCTCAAGAGACCCAGTACTTC. The J gene is TRBJ2-5, the V gene TRBV5-1; TRBD1 matches at 11 bases. Germline V lookup: CDR1 SGHRS, CDR2 YFSETQ. CDR3 size: 15 residues. V was clipped by 4 bases and J by 2 bases; unmatched bases: 4. Using reference TRBV5-1 and TRBJ2-5 for the parts outside the CDR3, the full variable domain is KAGVTQTPRYLIKTRGQQVTLSCSPISGHRSVSWYQQTPGQGLQFLFEYFSETQRNKGNFPGRFSGRQFSNSRSEMNVSTLELGDSALYLCASSDGQGAQETQYFGPGTRLLVL.